This T cell receptor (beta chain) was obtained from a study of beta chain features in type 1 diabetes. Expressed TCRB transcripts got sequenced, as all isolated RNA was reverse transcribed. This table comes from immunoSEQ multiplex PCR, and its TCRdb copy is limited to in-frame clones, with some not included. Here the sample spans approximately 260,000 clones, approximately 25% being singletons. Purity exceeding 95% was reached by all sorted populations. In regard to this clone: Its antigen is not identified.

This CDR3 contains 16 residues. The V and J ends lost 5 bases and 0 bases, in that order; junction bases with no gene match: 11. The germline CDR1 and CDR2 sequences are SQVTM and ANQGSEA. Study results and caveats: There was a possibility that cDNA sequencing over-represented cells with high TCR expression. Type 1 diabetes patients had moderately but significantly shorter TCRB CDR3s in all four CD4+ subsets.

The V gene is TRBV29-1, the J gene TRBJ1-1; the match to TRBD1 covers 8 bases. The TCR sequence derives from a woman in her twenties or thirties with type 1 diabetes. Sequencing was done on a sample of naive CD4+ T cells from blood. The CDR3, as DNA: TGCAGCGTTCCCTTGAAACAGGGGGGAATGAACACTGAAGCTTTCTTT. It translates to CSVPLKQGGMNTEAFF.